Detailed here is one TCR beta chain. This sample also contains other DNA sequences that code for the same CDR3. The data stem from a study of blood T cell repertoires in COVID-19. Background on the study: The origin of the acute and convalescent COVID-19 samples was the United States, Italy and Spain. Sources were T cells, B-cell-depleted T cells, or PBMCs; the material itself was cDNA or gDNA.

Clinical history as reported by participants underpinned cohort assignment. Per the authors' pipeline: Amplification from reference gene primers served as the basis for estimated nucleated cell counts. Data came from immunoSEQ multiplex PCR; TCRdb stores just in-frame clones and leaves some out. The V and J calls and clone size are taken from that table; D and trimming were inferred from the DNA. This sample has hundreds of thousands of clones, with 88% found just once. The CDR3 length is 15 residues. V gave up 1 base and J gave up 5 bases; unmatched junction bases: 1. The germline gives CDR1 LGHDT, CDR2 YNNKEL (reference sequence).

The V call is TRBV3-1 (or the pseudogene TRBV3-2), the J call TRBJ2-1, with TRBD2 identical over 11 bases. Sequencing was done on a sample of PBMCs or T cells enriched from blood (not recorded which). The receptor's source is a woman aged 50 to 65 who had recovered from COVID-19. CDR3 protein: CASSQGLAGNNEQFF. The CDR3 DNA follows: TGTGCCAGCAGCCAAGGACTAGCGGGAAACAATGAGCAGTTCTTC.